Presented here are 16 T cell receptor beta chains from one specimen sequenced in a study of T cell changes during pregnancy in multiple sclerosis (dated by TCRdb to between 2018 and 2020). Library preparation employed the immunoSEQ multiplex PCR assay. TCRdb re-hosts the immuneACCESS table, in-frame sequences only. Its copies lack some clones; in the studies checked, an unresolved V gene accounts for under half of them, and the cause for the rest is not known. Within this sample are tens of thousands of clones, with roughly nine tenths of them counted one time only. The ten largest clones add up to 1.5% to 2% of the sample. The sequencing here drew on peripheral blood, taken in the first trimester of pregnancy. These TCRs come from a female donor in good health, enrolled as a control in a pregnancy study.

The rearrangement joins TRBV28 to TRBJ2-7, with D possibly TRBD2 on 6 matching bases. Germline values: CDR1 MDHEN, CDR2 SYDVKM. The CDR3 spans 13 residues. V was trimmed by 2 bases and J by 7 bases, leaving 12 bases between them. The CDR3 nucleotides are TGTGCCAGCAGTTTAGTACAGGCGGGGGAGCAGTACTTC. Its protein is CASSLVQAGEQYF.

V and J are TRBV7-2 and TRBJ2-2; 10 nucleotides align to TRBD1. Germline assignment: CDR1 SGHTA and CDR2 FQGNSA. CDR3 length: 16 amino acids. V lost 1 base, J lost 5 bases, and 4 bases stayed unmatched. This CDR3 is CASSLVGTGVTGELFF. In DNA form, the CDR3 reads TGTGCCAGCAGCTTAGTTGGGACAGGGGTAACCGGGGAGCTGTTTTTT.

The chain joins TRBV7-8 to TRBJ2-6; 7 nucleotides line up with TRBD1. This CDR3 is built from 17 residues. Germline CDR1 is SGHVS and CDR2 is FQNEAQ. V was pared by 1 base and J by 0 bases, with 3 bases of the junction left unmatched. The chain's CDR3 is CASSLGQGSSGANVLTF. The CDR3 bases are TGTGCCAGCAGCTTAGGACAGGGCAGCTCTGGGGCCAACGTCCTGACTTTC.

This chain links TRBV9 with TRBJ2-3, with a possible D match to TRBD2 (6 bases). The germline CDR1 and CDR2 sequences are SGDLS and YYNGEE. This CDR3 is 17 amino acids long. Trimming removed 1 base at V and 1 base at J, with 16 bases between. CDR3: CASSVLPPGLRTDTQYF. CDR3 nucleotides: TGTGCCAGCAGCGTACTACCCCCGGGACTTCGCACAGATACGCAGTATTTT.

This chain connects TRBV15 to TRBJ1-5; TRBD1 aligns across 9 bases. Germline loops: CDR1 LNHNV, CDR2 YYDKDF (reference sequence). After removal of 2 bases from V and 4 bases from J, the junction contained 3 bases not matched to a gene. The CDR3 length is 15 residues. Written as DNA, the CDR3 is TGTGCCACCAGCAGACCCGGGACAGGGAATCAGCCCCAGCATTTT. This translates into CATSRPGTGNQPQHF.

The count of this clone is one. The chain couples TRBV5-6 to TRBJ1-2; perhaps TRBD1 as D (6 bases). Germline V gene data show CDR1 as SGHDT and CDR2 as YYEEEE. This CDR3 is built from 15 residues. V shed 0 bases and J shed 8 bases, with 17 bases lying between them. CDR3 nucleotide sequence: TGTGCCAGCAGCTTGGCCGGGGAGGGGGTAGGCGGCTACACCTTC. Translated, it gives CASSLAGEGVGGYTF.

In DNA, the CDR3 is TGTGCCAGCAGTTACTCGGGGGCCCAAGAGACCCAGTACTTC. This gives the protein CASSYSGAQETQYF. This chain joins TRBV6-5 and TRBJ2-5; a possible D gene is TRBD1 (6 bases). CDR3 size: 14 residues. Trimming removed 0 bases at V and 1 base at J, with 6 bases between. Per the germline V gene, CDR1 is MNHEY and CDR2 is SVGAGI.

The chain uses TRBV4-1 and TRBJ2-1; 11 bases align to TRBD2. The CDR3 is 15 amino acids. CDR1 MGHRA and CDR2 YSYEKL come from the germline V gene. The ends lost 4 bases at V and 7 bases at J; junction bases unmatched: 6. CDR3 DNA sequence: TGCGCCAGCAGCCTTACTAGCGGGAGCATTAATGAGCAGTTCTTC. It specifies CASSLTSGSINEQFF.

CDR3 in amino acids: CASGLDPGTGRQETQYF. As DNA, the CDR3 is TGTGCTAGTGGTTTGGACCCCGGGACAGGGCGACAAGAGACCCAGTACTTC. The V call is TRBV12-5, the J call TRBJ2-5, with 9 bases matching TRBD1. Germline assignment: CDR1 LGHNT and CDR2 FRNRAP. V lost 1 base to trimming and J lost 2 bases; unmatched junction nucleotides: 8. This CDR3 region has 17 residues.

The chain uses TRBV28 and TRBJ2-3; a possible D gene is TRBD2 (6 bases). V lost 3 bases and J 3 bases, leaving 10 bases between the germline ends. The CDR3 covers 14 residues. Germline loops: CDR1 MDHEN, CDR2 SYDVKM. The CDR3 DNA is TGTGCCAGCAGTTTGGGCGGGAAAACAGATACGCAGTATTTT. Encoded protein: CASSLGGKTDTQYF.

This clone was seen more than once but under ten times. V usage is TRBV28 and J usage is TRBJ1-1; D possibly corresponds to TRBD1 (6 bases). This CDR3 spans 12 amino acids. CDR1 and CDR2 (germline): MDHEN, SYDVKM. V lost 3 bases and J 11 bases, leaving 13 bases between the germline ends. CDR3 nucleotides: TGTGCCAGCAGTTTTACAGGGTCGAGGGCTTTCTTT. As protein: CASSFTGSRAFF.

In this sample, this clone turned up a few times. The chain is built from TRBV4-2 and TRBJ2-3, with 9 bases matching TRBD2. The CDR3 is 18 residues long. Germline CDR1 reads LGHNA; CDR2 reads YNFKEQ. Germline trimming cut 4 bases from V and 2 bases from J; bases unmatched to any gene: 13. CDR3 protein: CASSRSPLAGTATDTQYF. In nucleotides, the CDR3 is TGTGCCAGCAGCCGGTCCCCCCTAGCGGGAACTGCCACAGATACGCAGTATTTT.

This sequence joins TRBV28 and TRBJ1-2; 9 nucleotides line up with TRBD1. This CDR3 contains 16 residues. With 5 bases clipped from V and 6 bases from J, the junction kept 13 bases outside the gene matches. Germline V gene sequence: CDR1 MDHEN, CDR2 SYDVKM. CDR3 coding DNA: TGTGCCAGCAGTATAAAGGCAACAGGGGGCTATAATGGCTACACCTTC. Its translation is CASSIKATGGYNGYTF.

The chain combines TRBV5-1 with TRBJ1-1; the D gene is possibly TRBD1 (5 bases). The germline V and J ends were trimmed by 0 bases and 3 bases, with 9 bases remaining between them. The germline V gene encodes CDR1 SGHRS and CDR2 YFSETQ. There are 14 residues in the CDR3. This chain's CDR3 is CASSLARGYTEAFF. In DNA, the CDR3 is TGCGCCAGCAGCTTGGCCCGGGGGTACACTGAAGCTTTCTTT. Complete variable domain (other parts from reference TRBV5-1 and TRBJ1-1): KAGVTQTPRYLIKTRGQQVTLSCSPISGHRSVSWYQQTPGQGLQFLFEYFSETQRNKGNFPGRFSGRQFSNSRSEMNVSTLELGDSALYLCASSLARGYTEAFFGQGTRLTVV.

The chain uses TRBV30 and TRBJ2-3; TRBD1 matches at 10 bases. Germline loops: CDR1 GTSNPN, CDR2 SVGIG (reference sequence). The CDR3 has 16 amino acids. Trimming cost V 5 bases and J 4 bases; bases outside gene matches: 12. The CDR3 reads CAWGIRTGGLADTQYF. DNA for the CDR3: TGTGCCTGGGGGATTAGGACAGGGGGATTGGCAGATACGCAGTATTTT.

The CDR3 loop reads CASSYRGLAYEQYF. CDR3 bases: TGTGCCAGCAGCTATAGGGGGCTCGCCTACGAGCAGTACTTC. The chain couples TRBV7-9 to TRBJ2-7, with 7 bases identical to TRBD1. Germline loops: CDR1 SEHNR, CDR2 FQNEAQ (reference sequence). This CDR3 is built from 14 residues. With V trimmed by 4 bases and J by 2 bases, 5 bases remained unmatched.